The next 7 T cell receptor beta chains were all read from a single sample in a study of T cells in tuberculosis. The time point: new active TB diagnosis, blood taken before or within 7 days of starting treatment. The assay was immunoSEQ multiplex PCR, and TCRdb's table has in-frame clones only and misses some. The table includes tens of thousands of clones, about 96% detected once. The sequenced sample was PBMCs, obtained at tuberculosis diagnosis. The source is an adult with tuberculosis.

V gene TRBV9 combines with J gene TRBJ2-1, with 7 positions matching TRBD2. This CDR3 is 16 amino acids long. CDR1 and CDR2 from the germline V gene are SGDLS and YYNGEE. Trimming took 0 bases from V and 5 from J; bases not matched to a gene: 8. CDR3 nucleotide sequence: TGTGCCAGCAGCGTAGGTCCAGCGGGAATCGACAATGAGCAGTTCTTC. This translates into CASSVGPAGIDNEQFF.

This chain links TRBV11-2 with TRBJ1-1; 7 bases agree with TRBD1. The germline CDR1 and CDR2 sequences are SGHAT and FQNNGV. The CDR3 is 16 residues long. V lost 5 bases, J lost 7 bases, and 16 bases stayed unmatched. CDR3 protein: CASSRASYRGRGEAFF. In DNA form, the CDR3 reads TGTGCCAGCAGCCGAGCCTCCTACAGGGGACGGGGTGAAGCTTTCTTT. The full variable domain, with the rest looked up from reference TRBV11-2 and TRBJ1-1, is EAGVAQSPRYKIIEKRQSVAFWCNPISGHATLYWYQQILGQGPKLLIQFQNNGVVDDSQLPKDRFSAERLKGVDSTLKIQPAKLEDSAVYLCASSRASYRGRGEAFFGQGTRLTVV.

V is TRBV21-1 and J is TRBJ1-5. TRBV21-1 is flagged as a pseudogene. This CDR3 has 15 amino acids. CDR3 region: CASSKVRSSRQPQHF. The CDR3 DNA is TGTGCCAGCAGCAAAGTGAGAAGCTCGCGGCAGCCCCAGCATTTT.

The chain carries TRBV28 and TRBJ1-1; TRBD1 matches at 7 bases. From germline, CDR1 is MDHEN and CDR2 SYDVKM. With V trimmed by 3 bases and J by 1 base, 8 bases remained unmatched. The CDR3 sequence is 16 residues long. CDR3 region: CASSLAPGQANTEAFF. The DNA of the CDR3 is TGTGCCAGCAGTTTGGCCCCCGGACAGGCGAACACTGAAGCTTTCTTT.

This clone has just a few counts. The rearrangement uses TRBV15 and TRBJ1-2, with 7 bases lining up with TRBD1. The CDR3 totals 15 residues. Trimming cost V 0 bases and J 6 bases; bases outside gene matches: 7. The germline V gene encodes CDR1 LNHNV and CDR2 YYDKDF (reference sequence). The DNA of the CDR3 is TGTGCCACCAGCAGAGATCTGGGACAGCTTCATGGCTACACCTTC. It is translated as CATSRDLGQLHGYTF.

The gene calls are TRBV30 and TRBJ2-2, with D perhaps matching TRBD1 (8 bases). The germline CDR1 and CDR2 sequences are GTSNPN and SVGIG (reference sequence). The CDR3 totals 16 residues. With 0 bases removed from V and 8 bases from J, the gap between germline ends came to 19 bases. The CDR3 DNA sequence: TGTGCCTGGAGTGTAAGCGGGACAGGTCGGGCGGGGGAGCTGTTTTTT. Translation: CAWSVSGTGRAGELFF.

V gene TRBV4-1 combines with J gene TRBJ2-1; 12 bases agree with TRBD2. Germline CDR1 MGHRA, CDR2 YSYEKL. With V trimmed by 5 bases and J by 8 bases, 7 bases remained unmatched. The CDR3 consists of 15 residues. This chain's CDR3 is CASSTGTSGWYEQFF. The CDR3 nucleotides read TGCGCCAGCAGCACCGGGACTAGCGGGTGGTATGAGCAGTTCTTC.